These T cell receptor beta chains were read from a single sample in a study of radiation and T cells in renal cell carcinoma. Data came from immunoSEQ multiplex PCR; TCRdb stores just in-frame clones and leaves some out. The sample consists of approximately 150,000 clones, approximately 86% of them appearing once. Sequenced material: blood, taken from a patient whose treatment included radiotherapy and nephrectomy. All receptors come from a woman aged 45 to 65 with renal cell carcinoma. Both conserved end residues are part of each CDR3. The D gene is left open where the match is weak. The size field is filled for only some rows; it gives once, few, many or a size class.

>15|TRBD1|TRBV28|-|TRBJ1-1
CASSPGGISNTEAFF
TGTGCCAGCTCCCCAGGGGGGATTTCTAACACTGAAGCTTTCTTT
>12|-|TRBV7-2|-|TRBJ1-2
CASSLDLGGYTF
TGTGCCAGCAGCTTAGATTTGGGTGGCTACACCTTC
>13|-|TRBV28|-|TRBJ1-1
CASITGLNTEAFF
TGTGCCAGCATTACAGGGTTGAACACTGAAGCTTTCTTT
>10|-|TRBV28|few|TRBJ1-5
CASSFRPQHF
TGTGCCAGCAGTTTTAGGCCCCAGCATTTT
>15|-|TRBV10-1|few|TRBJ2-7
CASSGDGEGKYEQYF
TGCGCCAGCTCCGGAGATGGGGAAGGAAAGTACGAGCAGTACTTC
>13|-|TRBV5-1|-|TRBJ2-3
CASRYETTDTQYF
TGCGCCAGCAGATATGAGACCACAGATACGCAGTATTTT
>15|-|TRBV19|once|TRBJ2-2
CASSKRSGNTGELFF
TGTGCCAGTAGTAAGAGAAGCGGTAACACCGGGGAGCTGTTTTTT
>15|-|TRBV14|-|TRBJ2-7
CASSPSILSIYEQYF
TGTGCCAGCAGCCCTTCGATCCTCTCGATCTACGAGCAGTACTTC
>15|-|TRBV7-2|-|TRBJ1-2
CASSLSDSPNYGYTF
TGTGCCAGCAGCTTATCGGACAGCCCTAACTATGGCTACACCTTC
>14|-|TRBV5-6|once|TRBJ1-5
CASSLARVDDPQHF
TGTGCCAGCAGCTTGGCCAGGGTGGACGACCCCCAGCATTTT
>13|-|TRBV30|-|TRBJ2-2
CAWSVRESGELFF
TGTGCCTGGAGTGTACGGGAATCCGGGGAGCTGTTTTTT
>14|-|TRBV4-3|-|TRBJ2-1
CASSLGAHNNEQFF
TGCGCCAGCAGCCTCGGAGCGCACAACAATGAGCAGTTCTTC
>13|TRBD1|TRBV7-9|-|TRBJ1-2
CASRRQGNYGYTF
TGTGCCAGCAGGCGACAGGGGAACTATGGCTACACCTTC
>14|-|TRBV4-3|-|TRBJ2-2
CASSQDSNTGELFF
TGCGCCAGCAGCCAAGATTCGAACACCGGGGAGCTGTTTTTT
>15|-|TRBV7-2|-|TRBJ1-1
CASSRRWGENTEAFF
TGTGCCAGCAGCCGCCGCTGGGGGGAGAACACTGAAGCTTTCTTT
>14|TRBD1|TRBV30|-|TRBJ1-4
CAWGVQGNNEKLFF
TGTGCCTGGGGGGTACAGGGGAATAATGAAAAACTGTTTTTT
>14|TRBD1|TRBV29-1|-|TRBJ1-2
CSADQGARGYGYTF
TGCAGCGCTGACCAGGGGGCGCGGGGCTATGGCTACACCTTC
>16|-|TRBV21-1|-|TRBJ2-5
CASSKEETDKEETQYF
TGTGCCAGCAGCAAAGAGGAAACAGACAAAGAAGAGACCCAGTACTTC
>18|-|TRBV19|-|TRBJ1-4
CASSPRDGTYSTNEKLFF
TGTGCCAGTAGTCCCAGAGACGGGACCTATTCAACTAATGAAAAACTGTTTTTT
>15|-|TRBV13|-|TRBJ1-2
CASSPRSFYESGYTF
TGTGCCAGCAGCCCACGGTCTTTCTATGAGTCTGGCTACACCTTC
>13|-|TRBV28|-|TRBJ2-1
CASRRAGYNEQFF
TGTGCCAGCAGGAGAGCTGGCTACAATGAGCAGTTCTTC
>16|TRBD1|TRBV12-5|-|TRBJ1-1
CASGRTTGQMNTEAFF
TGTGCTAGTGGCCGAACGACAGGGCAGATGAACACTGAAGCTTTCTTT
>14|TRBD1|TRBV18|-|TRBJ1-5
CASSRTGNNQPQHF
TGTGCCAGCTCCCGGACAGGGAACAATCAGCCCCAGCATTTT
>15|-|TRBV7-2|-|TRBJ2-7
CASSLQGVGTYEQYF
TGTGCCAGCAGCTTACAAGGGGTAGGGACCTACGAGCAGTACTTC
>12|-|TRBV7-2|-|TRBJ1-2
CASSLAFTGYTF
TGTGCCAGCAGCTTAGCATTTACCGGCTACACCTTC
>16|-|TRBV18|-|TRBJ2-2
CASSPGVAASTGELFF
TGTGCCAGCTCACCAGGTGTAGCAGCGAGCACCGGGGAGCTGTTTTTT
>13|-|TRBV19|once|TRBJ2-2
CASSIEHTGELFF
TGTGCCAGTAGTATAGAACACACCGGGGAGCTGTTTTTT
>13|-|TRBV9|-|TRBJ2-7
CASSVAGLDEQYF
TGTGCCAGCAGCGTAGCGGGGCTCGACGAGCAGTACTTC
>13|-|TRBV5-6|-|TRBJ2-4
CASSTPDPRIQYF
TGTGCCAGCAGCACACCGGACCCACGCATTCAGTACTTC
>17|TRBD2|TRBV27|-|TRBJ2-7
CASSPGTSGKIFGEQYF
TGTGCCAGCAGTCCCGGGACTAGCGGGAAGATCTTTGGCGAGCAGTACTTC
>15|TRBD1|TRBV11-2|once|TRBJ2-5
CASSSDRARGETQYF
TGTGCCAGCAGCTCCGACAGGGCGAGGGGAGAGACCCAGTACTTC
>13|-|TRBV5-6|-|TRBJ1-5
CASSLYSNQPQHF
TGTGCCAGCAGCCTCTATAGCAATCAGCCCCAGCATTTT
>13|-|TRBV6-5|once|TRBJ1-2
CASRPEDTGGYTF
TGTGCCAGCAGACCTGAGGATACAGGCGGCTACACCTTC
>16|TRBD2|TRBV4-1|-|TRBJ2-1
CASSPGLAGGYSEQFF
TGCGCCAGCAGCCCGGGACTAGCGGGGGGTTATAGTGAGCAGTTCTTC
>15|-|TRBV9|-|TRBJ2-1
CASSVAMWVAGEQFF
TGTGCCAGCAGCGTAGCCATGTGGGTGGCAGGTGAGCAGTTCTTC
>18|TRBD1|TRBV27|-|TRBJ1-6
CASSFKGQGSSYNSPLHF
TGTGCCAGCAGTTTTAAGGGACAGGGAAGCTCCTATAATTCACCCCTCCACTTT
>13|TRBD1|TRBV28|few|TRBJ2-4
CASSFGTGDIQYF
TGTGCCAGCAGTTTTGGGACAGGGGACATTCAGTACTTC
>13|-|TRBV7-9|-|TRBJ1-5
CASSLSTNQPQHF
TGTGCCAGCAGCTTGAGTACCAATCAGCCCCAGCATTTT
>14|TRBD2|TRBV10-1|-|TRBJ2-2
CASRSGANTGELFF
TGCGCCAGCAGGAGCGGGGCGAACACCGGGGAGCTGTTTTTT
>13|-|TRBV14|-|TRBJ2-7
CASSQAGTYEQYF
TGTGCCAGCAGCCAGGCGGGAACCTACGAGCAGTACTTC
>14|-|TRBV19|-|TRBJ2-1
CASSTRDIYNEQFF
TGTGCCAGTAGTACCCGGGACATCTACAATGAGCAGTTCTTC
>16|-|TRBV18|-|TRBJ2-3
CASSPRDSPSTDTQYF
TGTGCCAGCTCACCTCGGGACTCCCCTTCCACAGATACGCAGTATTTT
>13|-|TRBV6-5|few|TRBJ1-1
CASRGVGYTEAFF
TGTGCCAGCAGGGGGGTGGGCTACACTGAAGCTTTCTTT
>12|-|TRBV19|-|TRBJ2-7
CASSPGPYEQYF
TGTGCCAGTAGTCCTGGGCCCTACGAGCAGTACTTC
>13|-|TRBV6-5|-|TRBJ2-1
CASSRDHYNEQFF
TGTGCCAGCAGTCGGGACCATTACAATGAGCAGTTCTTC
>14|-|TRBV11-2|-|TRBJ2-4
CASSVGEAENIQYF
TGTGCCAGCAGCGTCGGTGAGGCGGAAAACATTCAGTACTTC
>15|TRBD1|TRBV19|-|TRBJ1-2
CASSGTGVSNYGYTF
TGTGCCAGTAGCGGGACAGGGGTTTCAAACTATGGCTACACCTTC
>13|TRBD1|TRBV10-1|-|TRBJ1-1
CASKGGTGEETFF
TGCGCCAGCAAGGGGGGGACAGGGGAAGAAACTTTCTTT
>15|-|TRBV11-2|-|TRBJ2-7
CASSQASAQLYEQYF
TGTGCCAGCAGCCAGGCGAGCGCACAACTGTACGAGCAGTACTTC
>13|-|TRBV19|-|TRBJ2-7
CASSIILFYEQYF
TGTGCCAGTAGTATTATTCTGTTCTATGAGCAGTACTTC
>15|TRBD1|TRBV4-1|-|TRBJ1-5
CASSSGQGSNQPQHF
TGCGCCAGCAGCTCCGGACAGGGGAGTAATCAGCCCCAGCATTTT
>16|-|TRBV5-1|-|TRBJ1-4
CASSFGRSVNTEKLFF
TGCGCCAGCAGCTTCGGCCGATCGGTAAATACTGAAAAACTGTTTTTT
>15|TRBD1|TRBV6-5|-|TRBJ1-4
CASTQQGATNEKLFF
TGTGCCAGCACCCAACAGGGGGCAACTAATGAAAAACTGTTTTTT
>15|TRBD1|TRBV5-6|few|TRBJ1-2
CASSPGTGASRGYTF
TGTGCCAGCAGCCCGGGGACAGGTGCCTCGAGGGGCTACACCTTC
>11|-|TRBV19|-|TRBJ2-7
CASSTYREQYF
TGTGCCAGTAGTACTTACAGGGAGCAGTACTTC
>17|TRBD2|TRBV5-1|-|TRBJ2-3
CASSFKTSGTRGDTQYF
TGCGCCAGCAGCTTTAAAACTAGCGGGACTCGGGGAGATACGCAGTATTTT
>13|-|TRBV6-5|-|TRBJ2-2
CASSRSQTGELFF
TGTGCCAGCAGCCGGAGCCAAACCGGGGAGCTGTTTTTT
>13|-|TRBV6-6|once|TRBJ1-1
CASKGTLNTEAFF
TGTGCCAGCAAGGGGACATTGAACACTGAAGCTTTCTTT
>15|TRBD2|TRBV4-3|few|TRBJ2-7
CASSQESGGIYEQYF
TGCGCCAGCAGCCAAGAAAGCGGGGGGATCTACGAGCAGTACTTC
>15|-|TRBV6-6|once|TRBJ2-5
CASSYSAGRQETQYF
TGTGCCAGCAGTTACTCCGCGGGCAGACAAGAGACCCAGTACTTC